The count of the clone carrying this T cell receptor (beta chain) is one. The antigen is unknown. The sample comes from a study of post-analysis software for immune sequencing data. Every TCR beta cDNA library bore unique molecular identifiers. TCRdb reprocessed the PCR reads with MiXCR, giving one entry per CDR3 protein. The sample shows fewer than 850,000 distinct CDR3 sequences, around 45% of them seen only once. CDR1 is GTSNPN and CDR2 is SVGIG in the germline V gene (reference sequence). CDR3 size: 14 residues. Unmatched junction bases numbered 10, after V lost 4 bases and J lost 7 bases. Study outcomes and limitations: In patients, TRBV5-6, TRBV5-1 and TRBV20-1 belonged to four or five TRBV segments found more frequently than in controls.

The chain is built from TRBV30 and TRBJ2-1, with 7 positions matching TRBD2. The sample consisted of blood. The sequence derives from a girl between 10 and 17 years old with multiple sclerosis. The CDR3 spells CAWKRGGSFNEQFF. The CDR3 DNA is TGTGCCTGGAAGAGAGGCGGGAGTTTTAATGAGCAGTTCTTC.